The 22 T cell receptor beta chains reported below all come from one sample, sequenced in a study of cytomegalovirus exposure and HLA in healthy donors. Sequencing used immunoSEQ multiplex PCR; TCRdb keeps in-frame clones, though not all of them. The data show roughly 73,000 clones, nearly 95% seen once. The sample consisted of PBMCs. The source is a man aged 18 to 29 in good health and CMV-seropositive.

V gene TRBV6-7 combines with J gene TRBJ1-2, with a possible D match to TRBD1 (5 bases). TRBV6-7 is given ORF status, its function remaining uncertain. Trimming stripped 6 bases from V and 3 bases from J, with 14 bases between. This CDR3 is built from 14 residues. CDR3 protein: CASSPIRVDYGYTF. The CDR3 bases are TGTGCCAGCAGCCCGATCAGGGTGGACTATGGCTACACCTTC.

The chain couples TRBV15 to TRBJ1-4; TRBD1 aligns across 8 bases. This CDR3 is built from 15 residues. Germline V gene lookup returns CDR1 LNHNV and CDR2 YYDKDF (reference sequence). V gave up 5 bases and J gave up 4 bases; unmatched junction bases: 6. CDR3 sequence (DNA): TGTGCCACCAGCGCTCAGGGGGCAGTTAATGAAAAACTGTTTTTT. Amino acid sequence: CATSAQGAVNEKLFF.

This clone was recorded only once. The chain employs TRBV10-1 and TRBJ2-1; 8 bases agree with TRBD2. The CDR3 is made up of 16 amino acids. Germline V gene lookup returns CDR1 WNHNN and CDR2 SYGVQD (reference sequence). V was pared by 2 bases and J by 4 bases, with 7 bases of the junction left unmatched. The DNA of the CDR3 is TGCGCCAGCAGTGAGCGAGCGGGAGAGGGGTACAATGAGCAGTTCTTC. Translating gives CASSERAGEGYNEQFF.

CDR3 in DNA: TGCGCCAGCAGCAACTGGACAGGGGGTGGACAGCCCCAGCATTTT. This encodes CASSNWTGGGQPQHF. The chain has TRBV5-1 and TRBJ1-5; 10 bases line up with TRBD1. Trimming removed 4 bases from V and 7 bases from J; junction bases left unmatched: 8. Looked up from germline, CDR1 is SGHRS and CDR2 is YFSETQ. This CDR3 has 15 amino acids.

With regard to this clone: Other DNA sequences in this sample translate to the same CDR3. The chain carries TRBV5-1 and TRBJ1-1, with TRBD1 as a possible D gene (5 bases). The CDR3 contains 14 residues. Germline V gene data show CDR1 as SGHRS and CDR2 as YFSETQ. The V gene lost 5 bases and the J gene lost 1 base, with 12 bases spanning the gap. This chain's CDR3 is CASSLTAGNTEAFF. In nucleotides, the CDR3 is TGCGCCAGCAGTTTGACAGCGGGGAACACTGAAGCTTTCTTT. Together with reference TRBV5-1 and TRBJ1-1, the CDR3 gives the full variable domain: KAGVTQTPRYLIKTRGQQVTLSCSPISGHRSVSWYQQTPGQGLQFLFEYFSETQRNKGNFPGRFSGRQFSNSRSEMNVSTLELGDSALYLCASSLTAGNTEAFFGQGTRLTVV.

V and J are TRBV30 and TRBJ1-2, with a possible D match to TRBD1 (5 bases). Between the trimmed V and J ends, which lost 1 base and 3 bases, there was a span of 9 bases. CDR3 length: 13 residues. Germline V gene data show CDR1 as GTSNPN and CDR2 as SVGIG (reference sequence). The CDR3 region is CAWSGTGHYGYTF. The CDR3 coding sequence is TGTGCCTGGAGTGGTACAGGACACTATGGCTACACCTTC.

This rearrangement joins TRBV11-2 to TRBJ2-7; tentative D call: TRBD1 (5 bases). The CDR3 spans 15 residues. CDR1 and CDR2 (germline): SGHAT, FQNNGV. The germline V and J ends were trimmed by 5 bases and 2 bases, with 16 bases remaining between them. The CDR3 sequence is CASSPQIEGAYEQYF. For the CDR3, the DNA is TGTGCCAGCAGCCCACAGATAGAAGGGGCCTACGAGCAGTACTTC. The whole variable domain, filled in from reference TRBV11-2 and TRBJ2-7, reads EAGVAQSPRYKIIEKRQSVAFWCNPISGHATLYWYQQILGQGPKLLIQFQNNGVVDDSQLPKDRFSAERLKGVDSTLKIQPAKLEDSAVYLCASSPQIEGAYEQYFGPGTRLTVT.

The chain carries TRBV11-3 and TRBJ1-1, with D unclear. Between the trimmed V and J ends, which lost 1 base and 11 bases, there was a span of 14 bases. The CDR3 sequence is 13 residues long. Germline V CDR1 and CDR2: SGHNT, YENEEA. The CDR3 loop is CASSLGAPNEAFF. In DNA form, the CDR3 reads TGTGCCAGCAGCTTAGGGGCACCTAATGAGGCTTTCTTT.

This clone was found once. The chain combines TRBV5-1 with TRBJ2-2; a weak D match, TRBD2 (5 bases). The length of the CDR3 is 14 residues. V was clipped by 4 bases and J by 0 bases, with 7 bases between them. The germline V gene has CDR1 SGHRS and CDR2 YFSETQ. The CDR3 protein is CASSSGPNTGELFF. For the CDR3, the DNA is TGCGCCAGCAGCAGCGGACCGAACACCGGGGAGCTGTTTTTT.

The chain couples TRBV5-1 to TRBJ2-1; TRBD2 matches at 11 bases. The CDR3 loop spans 16 amino acids. Trimming removed 1 base from V and 10 bases from J; junction bases left unmatched: 10. CDR1 SGHRS and CDR2 YFSETQ come from the germline V gene. CDR3: CASSLSAGLADKEQFF. CDR3 DNA: TGCGCCAGCAGCTTGTCCGCGGGACTAGCGGATAAAGAGCAGTTCTTC.

This chain joins TRBV29-1 and TRBJ1-2; D perhaps matches TRBD1 (5 bases). V was pared by 5 bases and J by 5 bases, with 15 bases between. The CDR3 has 13 residues. The germline CDR1 and CDR2 sequences are SQVTM and ANQGSEA. The CDR3 DNA reads TGCAGCGTTACGGGGGGAAAAGTGTATGGCTACACCTTC. Protein: CSVTGGKVYGYTF. Full variable domain (outside the CDR3, taken from reference TRBV29-1 and TRBJ1-2): SAVISQKPSRDICQRGTSLTIQCQVDSQVTMMFWYRQQPGQSLTLIATANQGSEATYESGFVIDKFPISRPNLTFSTLTVSNMSPEDSSIYLCSVTGGKVYGYTFGSGTRLTVV.

This clone was seen more than once but under ten times. The V and J genes are TRBV5-6 and TRBJ2-7; 7 bases match TRBD1. Germline assignment: CDR1 SGHDT and CDR2 YYEEEE. V lost 2 bases to trimming and J lost 2 bases; unmatched junction nucleotides: 4. This CDR3 spans 14 amino acids. The CDR3 nucleotides read TGTGCCAGCAGCTTCGGACAGGTGACCTACGAGCAGTACTTC. Translating gives CASSFGQVTYEQYF. Full variable domain (remainder filled in from reference TRBV5-6 and TRBJ2-7): DAGVTQSPTHLIKTRGQQVTLRCSPKSGHDTVSWYQQALGQGPQFIFQYYEEEERQRGNFPDRFSGHQFPNYSSELNVNALLLGDSALYLCASSFGQVTYEQYFGPGTRLTVT.

The V call is TRBV7-9, the J call TRBJ2-1; TRBD2 is a possible D gene (5 bases). The CDR3 totals 12 residues. Germline V lookup: CDR1 SEHNR, CDR2 FQNEAQ (reference sequence). Trimming left V 8 bases short and J 10 bases short, with 15 bases between. CDR3 coding DNA: TGTGCCAGCTCAATCGGAGGAACCGAGCAGTTCTTC. Its protein product is CASSIGGTEQFF.

V and J are TRBV28 and TRBJ2-1, with 15 bases identical to TRBD2. V lost 6 bases to trimming and J lost 10 bases; unmatched junction nucleotides: 7. The CDR3 has 15 residues. CDR1 MDHEN and CDR2 SYDVKM come from the germline V gene. The chain's CDR3 is CASSSAGLAGGEQFF. The DNA of the CDR3 is TGTGCCAGCAGCTCAGCTGGACTAGCGGGAGGGGAGCAGTTCTTC.

The chain is built from TRBV30 and TRBJ2-7, with 8 bases lining up with TRBD1. The length of the CDR3 is 14 residues. Germline V gives CDR1 GTSNPN, CDR2 SVGIG (reference sequence). Germline trimming cut 3 bases from V and 3 bases from J; bases unmatched to any gene: 7. CDR3 loop: CAWRQGARGYEQYF. DNA for the CDR3: TGTGCCTGGAGGCAGGGGGCGCGGGGCTACGAGCAGTACTTC. Supplemented by reference TRBV30 and TRBJ2-7, the full variable domain reads SQTIHQWPATLVQPVGSPLSLECTVEGTSNPNLYWYRQAAGRGLQLLFYSVGIGQISSEVPQNLSASRPQDRQFILSSKKLLLSDSGFYLCAWRQGARGYEQYFGPGTRLTVT.

This clone was found once. The rearrangement joins TRBV5-1 to TRBJ1-1; TRBD1 matches at 8 bases. Germline loops: CDR1 SGHRS, CDR2 YFSETQ. V lost 3 bases and J lost 2; bases outside the gene matches: 3. This CDR3 has 14 residues. Here the CDR3 DNA reads TGCGCCAGCAGCTCGACAGGGGCTAACACTGAAGCTTTCTTT. Translating gives CASSSTGANTEAFF.

Only one count was recorded for this clone. The chain recombines TRBV2 with TRBJ2-7, with 7 bases fitting TRBD2. V lost 7 bases to trimming and J lost 2 bases; unmatched junction nucleotides: 8. Germline CDR1 SNHLY, CDR2 FYNNEI. The CDR3 runs to 14 residues. CDR3 sequence (DNA): TGTGCCAGCATTCCCCGGGCGGGGGCCTACGAGCAGTACTTC. The encoded protein is CASIPRAGAYEQYF.

The rearrangement links TRBV10-2 to TRBJ2-7; D unresolved. V lost 0 bases, J lost 4 bases, and 7 bases lay in between. Germline-derived CDR1 and CDR2 are WSHSY and SAAADI. CDR3 length: 13 amino acids. The CDR3 loop is CASSESPPYEQYF. Here the CDR3 DNA reads TGCGCCAGCAGTGAGTCCCCCCCTTACGAGCAGTACTTC.

A single count supports this clone. The V call is TRBV9, the J call TRBJ1-1; the D gene is possibly TRBD1 (5 bases). In germline, CDR1 is SGDLS, CDR2 YYNGEE. The V end was cut by 4 bases, the J end by 1 base, with 17 bases between. CDR3 length: 16 amino acids. CDR3 amino acids: CASSPYGGRGNTEAFF. The CDR3 region has the DNA TGTGCCAGCAGCCCGTACGGGGGGAGGGGGAACACTGAAGCTTTCTTT. Full variable domain (rest looked up from reference TRBV9 and TRBJ1-1): DSGVTQTPKHLITATGQRVTLRCSPRSGDLSVYWYQQSLDQGLQFLIQYYNGEERAKGNILERFSAQQFPDLHSELNLSSLELGDSALYFCASSPYGGRGNTEAFFGQGTRLTVV.

The chain combines TRBV9 with TRBJ2-3, with 10 bases that match TRBD2. Trimming removed 0 bases from V and 4 bases from J; junction bases left unmatched: 8. The length of the CDR3 is 17 residues. CDR1 is SGDLS and CDR2 is YYNGEE in the germline V gene. In DNA, the CDR3 is TGTGCCAGCAGCGTAGGAGGGGCTAGCGGGGGCGCAGATACGCAGTATTTT. This translates into CASSVGGASGGADTQYF.

The chain recombines TRBV5-4 with TRBJ1-1, with a tentative D call TRBD1 (5 bases). V was cut by 0 bases and J by 9 bases, with 9 bases left in between. This CDR3 is built from 12 residues. Per the germline V gene, CDR1 is SGHNT and CDR2 is YYREEE (reference sequence). Here the CDR3 DNA reads TGTGCCAGCAGCTTGGAAGGGGATAAAGCTTTCTTT. Protein product: CASSLEGDKAFF.

As regards this clone: Other DNA sequences in the same sample also yield this CDR3. This rearrangement joins TRBV28 to TRBJ2-5, with 7 positions matching TRBD2. The V and J ends lost 3 bases and 3 bases, in that order; junction bases with no gene match: 1. Germline lookup yields CDR1 MDHEN and CDR2 SYDVKM. The CDR3 contains 13 residues. The CDR3 reads CASSLGGEETQYF. CDR3 DNA sequence: TGTGCCAGCAGTTTGGGGGGGGAAGAGACCCAGTACTTC.